What follows are 2 T cell receptor beta chains derived from one specimen sequenced in a study of cytomegalovirus exposure and HLA in healthy donors. Sequencing used immunoSEQ multiplex PCR; TCRdb keeps in-frame clones, though not all of them. This sample has about 400,000 clones, with just over 85% found just once. The material sequenced was PBMCs. The receptors here all came from a woman aged 18-35 years in good health and CMV-seronegative.

The CDR3 nucleotides read TGTGCCAGCAGCCCCGGGGACAGATTGGGGTGGGCGCAGTATTTT. Residues: CASSPGDRLGWAQYF. This sequence joins TRBV7-9 and TRBJ2-3, with 7 nucleotides matching TRBD1. V lost 5 bases, J lost 10 bases, and 15 bases stayed unmatched. This CDR3 region has 15 residues. CDR1 is SEHNR, CDR2 FQNEAQ, per germline (reference sequence).

This chain uses TRBV19 with TRBJ2-7; 9 bases fit TRBD1. The CDR3 runs to 14 residues. Germline-derived CDR1 and CDR2 are LNHDA and SQIVND (reference sequence). V shed 5 bases, J shed 3 bases, and the junction held 5 bases outside the gene matches. The DNA for the CDR3 is TGTGCCAGTAGTGAGACAGGGGGTGGCTACGAGCAGTACTTC. Its translation: CASSETGGGYEQYF.